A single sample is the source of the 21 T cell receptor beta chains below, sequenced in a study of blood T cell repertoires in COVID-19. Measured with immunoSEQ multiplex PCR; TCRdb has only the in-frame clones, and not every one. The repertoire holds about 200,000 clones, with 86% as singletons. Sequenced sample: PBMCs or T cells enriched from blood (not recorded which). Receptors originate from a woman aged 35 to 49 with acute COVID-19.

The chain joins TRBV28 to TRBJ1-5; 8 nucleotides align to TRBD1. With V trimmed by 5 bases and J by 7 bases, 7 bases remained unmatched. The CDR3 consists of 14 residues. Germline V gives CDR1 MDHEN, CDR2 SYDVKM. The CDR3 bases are TGTGCCAGCAGTCTCCACAGGGGGTTGCAGCCCCAGCATTTT. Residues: CASSLHRGLQPQHF.

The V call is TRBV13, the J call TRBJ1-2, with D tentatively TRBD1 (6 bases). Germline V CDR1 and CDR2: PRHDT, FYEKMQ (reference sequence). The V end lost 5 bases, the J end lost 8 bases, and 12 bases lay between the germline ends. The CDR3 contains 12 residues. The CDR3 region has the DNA TGTGCCAGCAGCCCTCGCAGGGGAGGCTACACCTTC. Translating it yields CASSPRRGGYTF.

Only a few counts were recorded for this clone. CDR3 region: CASSLDQVRSTEAFF. As DNA, the CDR3 is TGTGCCAGCAGCTTAGATCAAGTGAGGAGCACTGAAGCTTTCTTT. The chain is built from TRBV11-2 and TRBJ1-1; no firm D call. Germline assignment: CDR1 SGHAT and CDR2 FQNNGV. There are 15 residues in the CDR3. The V and J ends lost 0 bases and 4 bases respectively, with 12 bases between them.

The CDR3 DNA follows: TGTGCCAGCAGCAATTTCGTCCCGGATCGAGAGGCGGACACTGAAGCTTTCTTT. Residues: CASSNFVPDREADTEAFF. V gene TRBV21-1 combines with J gene TRBJ1-1. TRBV21-1 is a pseudogene locus. This CDR3 spans 18 amino acids.

CDR3 amino acids: CASSLGGAGTDTQYF. CDR3 DNA: TGTGCCAGCAGTTTGGGGGGGGCAGGCACAGATACGCAGTATTTT. V is TRBV28 and J is TRBJ2-3; TRBD2 might be the D (7 bases). Trimming left V 3 bases short and J 1 base short, with 11 bases between. Germline V CDR1 and CDR2: MDHEN, SYDVKM. The CDR3 totals 15 residues.

DNA of the CDR3: TGTGCCAGCAGCCAAAGACAAACAGATACGCAGTATTTT. Its translation is CASSQRQTDTQYF. The chain couples TRBV5-5 to TRBJ2-3; D remains unclear. This CDR3 region has 13 residues. The V end was cut by 4 bases, the J end by 3 bases, with 9 bases between. CDR1 is SGHKS and CDR2 is YYEKEE in the germline V gene (reference sequence).

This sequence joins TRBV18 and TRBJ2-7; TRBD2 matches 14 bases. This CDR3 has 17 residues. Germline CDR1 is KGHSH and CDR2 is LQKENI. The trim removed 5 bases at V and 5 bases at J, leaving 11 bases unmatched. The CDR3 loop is CASSLSGTSGSINEQYF. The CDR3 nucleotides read TGTGCCAGCTCATTATCCGGGACTAGCGGGAGCATTAACGAGCAGTACTTC.

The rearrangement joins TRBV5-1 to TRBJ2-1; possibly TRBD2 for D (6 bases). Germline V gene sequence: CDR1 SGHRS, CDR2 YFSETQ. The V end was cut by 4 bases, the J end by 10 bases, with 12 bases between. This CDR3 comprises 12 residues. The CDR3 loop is CASSPGDLEQFF. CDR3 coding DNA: TGCGCCAGCAGCCCGGGGGACCTCGAGCAGTTCTTC.

The CDR3 nucleotides read TGTGCCACCAGCAGAGGACGAGGCGGTACGCAGTATTTT. Translating gives CATSRGRGGTQYF. This rearrangement joins TRBV15 to TRBJ2-3; D remains unclear. V was shortened by 1 base and J by 8 bases, with 10 bases between the two germline ends. CDR1 and CDR2 (germline): LNHNV, YYDKDF (reference sequence). The CDR3 is made up of 13 amino acids.

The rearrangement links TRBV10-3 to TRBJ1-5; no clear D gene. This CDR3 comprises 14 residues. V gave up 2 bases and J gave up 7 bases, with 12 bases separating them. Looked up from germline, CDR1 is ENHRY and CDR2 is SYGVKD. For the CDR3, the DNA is TGTGCCATCAGTGAGGGCAGCCCAGGACAGCCCCAGCATTTT. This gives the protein CAISEGSPGQPQHF.

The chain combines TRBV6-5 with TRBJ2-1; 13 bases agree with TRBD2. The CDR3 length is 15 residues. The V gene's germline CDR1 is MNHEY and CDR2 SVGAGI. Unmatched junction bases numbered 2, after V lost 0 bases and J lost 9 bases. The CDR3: CASSYSWTSGSEQFF. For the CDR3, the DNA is TGTGCCAGCAGTTACTCTTGGACTAGCGGGAGTGAGCAGTTCTTC.

As DNA, the CDR3 is TGTGCCAGCAGCCCTGGGACTAGCGGGAGATCCCCAAAAGAGACCCAGTACTTC. It codes for CASSPGTSGRSPKETQYF. This chain uses TRBV7-2 with TRBJ2-5; TRBD2 aligns across 14 bases. The germline V gene encodes CDR1 SGHTA and CDR2 FQGNSA. This CDR3 comprises 18 residues. Trimming took 5 bases from V and 3 from J; bases not matched to a gene: 11.

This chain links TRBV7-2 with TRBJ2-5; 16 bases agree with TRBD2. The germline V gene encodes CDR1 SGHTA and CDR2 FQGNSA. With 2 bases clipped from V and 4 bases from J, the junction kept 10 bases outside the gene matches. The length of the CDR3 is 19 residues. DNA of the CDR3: TGTGCCAGCAGCTTAATGGGACTAGCGGGAGGGCCGAGCAGAGAGACCCAGTACTTC. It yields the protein CASSLMGLAGGPSRETQYF.

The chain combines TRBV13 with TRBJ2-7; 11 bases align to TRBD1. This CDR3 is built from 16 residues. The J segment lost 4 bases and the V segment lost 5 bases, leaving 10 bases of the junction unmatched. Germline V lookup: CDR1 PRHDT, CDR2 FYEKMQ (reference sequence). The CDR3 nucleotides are TGTGCCAGCAGCCATCCCCCTGGGACAGGGGGATACGAGCAGTACTTC. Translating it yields CASSHPPGTGGYEQYF.

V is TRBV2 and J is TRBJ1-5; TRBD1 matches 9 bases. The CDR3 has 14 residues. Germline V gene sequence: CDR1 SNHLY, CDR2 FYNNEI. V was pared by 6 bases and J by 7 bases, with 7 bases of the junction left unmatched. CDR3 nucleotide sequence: TGTGCCAGCAGGGACAGGGGCCAGGAGCAGCCCCAGCATTTT. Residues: CASRDRGQEQPQHF.

In DNA form, the CDR3 reads TGTGCCATCAGTGGGACAGGGAAGGACACTGAAGCTTTCTTT. It codes for CAISGTGKDTEAFF. This chain joins TRBV10-3 and TRBJ1-1; 8 positions match TRBD1. Per the germline V gene, CDR1 is ENHRY and CDR2 is SYGVKD. Trimming at V came to 4 bases and at J to 3 bases, leaving 4 bases not matched to a gene. CDR3 length equals 14 residues.

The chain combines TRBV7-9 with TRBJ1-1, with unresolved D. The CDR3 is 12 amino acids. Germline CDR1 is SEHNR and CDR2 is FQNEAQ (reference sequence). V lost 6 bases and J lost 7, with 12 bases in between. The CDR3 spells CASRPERGEAFF. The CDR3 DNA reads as TGTGCCAGCAGGCCTGAACGGGGTGAAGCTTTCTTT.

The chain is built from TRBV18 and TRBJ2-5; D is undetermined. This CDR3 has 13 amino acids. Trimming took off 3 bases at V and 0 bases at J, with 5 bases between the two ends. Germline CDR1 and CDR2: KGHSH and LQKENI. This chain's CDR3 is CASSPRYQETQYF. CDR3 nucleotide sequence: TGTGCCAGCTCACCGCGGTACCAAGAGACCCAGTACTTC.

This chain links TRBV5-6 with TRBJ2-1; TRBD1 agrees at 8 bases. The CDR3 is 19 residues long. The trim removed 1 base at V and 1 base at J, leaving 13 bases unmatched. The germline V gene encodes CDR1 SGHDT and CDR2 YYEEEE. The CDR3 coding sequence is TGTGCCAGCAGCTTGTTGGGGGGACAGGTCTCGAGGTCCTACAATGAGCAGTTCTTC. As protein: CASSLLGGQVSRSYNEQFF.

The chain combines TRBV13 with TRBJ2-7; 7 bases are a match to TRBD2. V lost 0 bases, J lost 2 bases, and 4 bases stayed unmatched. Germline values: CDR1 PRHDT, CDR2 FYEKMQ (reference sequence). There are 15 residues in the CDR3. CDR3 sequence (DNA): TGTGCCAGCAGCTTAGGACTAGCGCGAACCTACGAGCAGTACTTC. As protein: CASSLGLARTYEQYF.

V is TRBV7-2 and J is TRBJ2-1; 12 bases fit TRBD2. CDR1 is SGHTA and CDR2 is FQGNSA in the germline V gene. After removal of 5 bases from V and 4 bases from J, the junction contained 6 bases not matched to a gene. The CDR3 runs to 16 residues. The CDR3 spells CASSPLAGGIYNEQFF. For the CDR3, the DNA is TGTGCCAGCAGCCCCCTAGCGGGAGGGATTTACAATGAGCAGTTCTTC.